This paragraph reports one T cell receptor (beta chain). Its antigen is still unknown. The germline gene is not matched at one end of the junction; a read error may be the cause. This specimen comes from a study of T cell repertoires in cytomegalovirus infection. The overall study: Matching HLA type, along with CMV infection, was indicated by public TCR beta signatures. Findings and caveats of the study: In two of eight donors, the top clonotype was HLA-C-restricted CMV-specific. Carriers of CMV and the relevant HLA type were discriminated by public TCR beta frequency.

Each CDR3 protein is one row after TCRdb ran MiXCR on the reads. The sample shows about 920,000 distinct CDR3 sequences, roughly 30% of them seen only once. Germline V lookup: CDR1 MNHEY, CDR2 SVGEGT. The CDR3 has 16 amino acids. The TCR originated in a human donor in good health (CMV status not recorded). Some clones in this sample may be carry-over from other donors' samples. The V gene is TRBV6-2 or TRBV6-3, the J gene TRBJ2-1; D is unclear. Source: cultured CD8+ T cells from PBMCs, taken from culture after CMV antigen stimulation. CDR3 DNA: TGTACCAGCAGACCGATGGCCTCACCCATGGACAATGAGCAGTTCTTC. Translation gives CTSRPMASPMDNEQFF.